A selection of T cell receptor beta chains follows, all from one sample in a study of identifying expanded T cells in peripheral blood. The data were produced by immunoSEQ multiplex PCR, yet TCRdb's version contains in-frame clones alone and is incomplete. In the table there are more than 75,000 clones, more than 75% of which are singletons. The material sequenced was blood. The receptors derive from a person aged 18 to 70 in good health. CDR3s include the opening cysteine and the closing phenylalanine or tryptophan. D genes are given only for firm matches. Expanded clones get a size class; other rows say once, few or many, or leave the size out.

J gene: TRBJ1-3; V gene: TRBV15; clone size: -; D gene: -; CDR3 protein: CATSRDKGSTGNTIYF; CDR3 DNA: TGTGCCACCAGCAGAGATAAGGGGTCTACTGGAAACACCATATATTTT
J gene: TRBJ2-5; V gene: TRBV18; clone size: -; D gene: TRBD2; CDR3 protein: CASSRQDSGGAETQYF; CDR3 DNA: TGTGCCAGCTCACGCCAGGATAGCGGGGGGGCCGAGACCCAGTACTTC
J gene: TRBJ1-1; V gene: TRBV2; clone size: -; D gene: TRBD1; CDR3 protein: CASRRQGVKNTEAFF; CDR3 DNA: TGTGCCAGCAGGCGACAGGGAGTGAAGAACACTGAAGCTTTCTTT
J gene: TRBJ1-1; V gene: TRBV19; clone size: -; D gene: -; CDR3 protein: CASKPRFEAANTEAFF; CDR3 DNA: TGTGCCAGTAAGCCACGGTTTGAGGCAGCGAACACTGAAGCTTTCTTT
J gene: TRBJ2-3; V gene: TRBV2; clone size: -; D gene: TRBD2; CDR3 protein: CASSDPESSAGPSTDTQYF; CDR3 DNA: TGTGCCAGCAGTGACCCCGAGTCTTCAGCGGGGCCTTCCACAGATACGCAGTATTTT
J gene: TRBJ1-1; V gene: TRBV25-1; clone size: few; D gene: -; CDR3 protein: CASSDRGTEAFF; CDR3 DNA: TGTGCCAGCAGTGACCGGGGGACTGAAGCTTTCTTT
J gene: TRBJ1-2; V gene: TRBV18; clone size: -; D gene: -; CDR3 protein: CASSPVGHAGYTF; CDR3 DNA: TGTGCCAGCTCACCGGTGGGGCACGCTGGCTACACCTTC
J gene: TRBJ1-1; V gene: TRBV18; clone size: -; D gene: -; CDR3 protein: CASSPPGRVVNTEAFF; CDR3 DNA: TGTGCCAGCTCACCACCAGGGAGGGTGGTGAACACTGAAGCTTTCTTT
J gene: TRBJ2-7; V gene: TRBV15; clone size: -; D gene: -; CDR3 protein: CATSSIGYEQYF; CDR3 DNA: TGTGCCACCAGCAGTATAGGGTACGAGCAGTACTTC
J gene: TRBJ1-6; V gene: TRBV4-3; clone size: -; D gene: -; CDR3 protein: CASSQEGAGDSPLHF; CDR3 DNA: TGCGCCAGCAGCCAAGAGGGGGCAGGGGACTCACCCCTCCACTTT
J gene: TRBJ2-1; V gene: TRBV25-1; clone size: -; D gene: TRBD1; CDR3 protein: CASGDIGTGHNEQFF; CDR3 DNA: TGTGCCAGCGGCGATATAGGGACAGGCCACAATGAGCAGTTCTTC
J gene: TRBJ1-4; V gene: TRBV6-1; clone size: -; D gene: -; CDR3 protein: CASIWGLGTNEKLFF; CDR3 DNA: TGTGCCAGCATATGGGGACTTGGGACTAATGAAAAACTGTTTTTT
J gene: TRBJ1-4; V gene: TRBV4-3; clone size: -; D gene: -; CDR3 protein: CASSALIDNEKLFF; CDR3 DNA: TGCGCCAGCAGCGCCCTGATAGATAATGAAAAACTGTTTTTT
J gene: TRBJ2-3; V gene: TRBV5-6; clone size: -; D gene: -; CDR3 protein: CASSPQGFDTQYF; CDR3 DNA: TGTGCCAGCAGCCCTCAGGGGTTCGATACGCAGTATTTT
J gene: TRBJ2-7; V gene: TRBV7-9; clone size: -; D gene: TRBD1; CDR3 protein: CASSLTGTGINEQYF; CDR3 DNA: TGTGCCAGCAGCCTCACCGGGACAGGGATTAACGAGCAGTACTTC
J gene: TRBJ1-2; V gene: TRBV6-1; clone size: -; D gene: TRBD1; CDR3 protein: CASSEGTGPSSFYGYTF; CDR3 DNA: TGTGCCAGCAGTGAGGGGACAGGTCCCTCATCTTTCTATGGCTACACCTTC